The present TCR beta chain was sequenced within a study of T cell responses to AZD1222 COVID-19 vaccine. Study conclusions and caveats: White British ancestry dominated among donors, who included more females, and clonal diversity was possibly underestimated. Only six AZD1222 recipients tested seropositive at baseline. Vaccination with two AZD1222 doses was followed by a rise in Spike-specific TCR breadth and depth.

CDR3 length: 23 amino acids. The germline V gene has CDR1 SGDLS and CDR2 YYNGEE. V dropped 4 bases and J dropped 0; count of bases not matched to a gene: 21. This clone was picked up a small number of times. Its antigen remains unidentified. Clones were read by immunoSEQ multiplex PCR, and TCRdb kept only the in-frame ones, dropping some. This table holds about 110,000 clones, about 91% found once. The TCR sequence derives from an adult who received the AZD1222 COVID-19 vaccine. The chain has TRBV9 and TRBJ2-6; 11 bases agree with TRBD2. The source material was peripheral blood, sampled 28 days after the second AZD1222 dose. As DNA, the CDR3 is TGTGCCAGCAGCTCCCCCCCTGAAAGGCTAGCGGGAGGTTTTTCCTCTGGGGCCAACGTCCTGACTTTC. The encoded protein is CASSSPPERLAGGFSSGANVLTF.